This T cell receptor beta chain comes out of a study of T cell responses to AZD1222 COVID-19 vaccine. Study summary: Combined were second doses at about 4 or about 12 weeks.

This clone was picked up one time. V lost 2 bases and J 9 bases, leaving 15 bases between the germline ends. Germline V gene lookup returns CDR1 SGHTS and CDR2 YDEGEE. CDR3 size: 15 residues. Data came from immunoSEQ multiplex PCR; TCRdb stores just in-frame clones and leaves some out. This sample has some 160,000 clones, with around 94% found just once. The sequence was collected from an adult in good health. The sequenced sample was peripheral blood, obtained on day 0 of AZD1222 vaccination. The rearrangement joins TRBV5-8 to TRBJ1-6; D unresolved. CDR3 sequence (DNA): TGTGCCAGCAGCTTAGCGCGGCCCACCACTTCACCCCTCCACTTT. Protein sequence: CASSLARPTTSPLHF. The full variable domain, completed using reference TRBV5-8 and TRBJ1-6, is EAGVTQSPTHLIKTRGQQATLRCSPISGHTSVYWYQQALGLGLQFLLWYDEGEERNRGNFPPRFSGRQFPNYSSELNVNALELEDSALYLCASSLARPTTSPLHFGNGTRLTVT.